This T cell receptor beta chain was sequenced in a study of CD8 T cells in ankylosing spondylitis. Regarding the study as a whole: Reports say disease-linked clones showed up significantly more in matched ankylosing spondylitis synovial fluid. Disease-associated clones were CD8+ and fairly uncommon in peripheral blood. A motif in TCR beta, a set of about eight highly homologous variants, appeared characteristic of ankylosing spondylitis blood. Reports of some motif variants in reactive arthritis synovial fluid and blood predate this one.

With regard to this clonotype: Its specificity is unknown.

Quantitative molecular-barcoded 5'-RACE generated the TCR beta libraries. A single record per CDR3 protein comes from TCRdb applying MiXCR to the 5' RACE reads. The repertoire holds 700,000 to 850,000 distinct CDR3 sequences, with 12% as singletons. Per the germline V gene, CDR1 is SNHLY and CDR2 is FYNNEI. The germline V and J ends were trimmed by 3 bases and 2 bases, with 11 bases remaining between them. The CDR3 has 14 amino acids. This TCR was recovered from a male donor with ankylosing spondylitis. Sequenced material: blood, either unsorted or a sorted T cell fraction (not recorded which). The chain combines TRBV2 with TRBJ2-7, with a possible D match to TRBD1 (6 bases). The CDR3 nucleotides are TGTGCCAGCAGTGATGACAGGACAGCCTACGAGCAGTACTTC. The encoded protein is CASSDDRTAYEQYF. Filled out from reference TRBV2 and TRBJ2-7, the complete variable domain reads EPEVTQTPSHQVTQMGQEVILRCVPISNHLYFYWYRQILGQKVEFLVSFYNNEISEKSEIFDDQFSVERPDGSNFTLKIRSTKLEDSAMYFCASSDDRTAYEQYFGPGTRLTVT.